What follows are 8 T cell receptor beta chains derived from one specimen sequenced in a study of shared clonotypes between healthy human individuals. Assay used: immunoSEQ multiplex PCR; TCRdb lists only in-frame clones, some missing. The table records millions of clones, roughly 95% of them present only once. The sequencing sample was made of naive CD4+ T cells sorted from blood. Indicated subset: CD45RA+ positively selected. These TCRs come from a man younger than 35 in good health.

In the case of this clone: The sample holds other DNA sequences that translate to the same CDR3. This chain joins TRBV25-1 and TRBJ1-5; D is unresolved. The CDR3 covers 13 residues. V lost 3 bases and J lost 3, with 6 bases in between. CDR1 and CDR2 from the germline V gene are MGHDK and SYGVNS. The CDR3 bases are TGTGCCAGCAGTGATAGAACCAATCAGCCCCAGCATTTT. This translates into CASSDRTNQPQHF.

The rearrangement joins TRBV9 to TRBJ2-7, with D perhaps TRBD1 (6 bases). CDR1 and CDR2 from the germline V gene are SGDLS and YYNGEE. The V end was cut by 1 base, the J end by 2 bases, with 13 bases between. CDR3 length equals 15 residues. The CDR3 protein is CASSVMGDTTYEQYF. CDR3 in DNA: TGTGCCAGCAGCGTAATGGGGGACACCACCTACGAGCAGTACTTC.

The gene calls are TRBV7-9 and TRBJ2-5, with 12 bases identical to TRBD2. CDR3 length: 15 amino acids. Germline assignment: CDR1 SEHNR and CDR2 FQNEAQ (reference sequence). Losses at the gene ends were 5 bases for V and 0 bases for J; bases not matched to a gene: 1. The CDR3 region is CASSRTSGNQETQYF. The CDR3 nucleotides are TGTGCCAGCAGCCGGACTAGCGGGAACCAAGAGACCCAGTACTTC.

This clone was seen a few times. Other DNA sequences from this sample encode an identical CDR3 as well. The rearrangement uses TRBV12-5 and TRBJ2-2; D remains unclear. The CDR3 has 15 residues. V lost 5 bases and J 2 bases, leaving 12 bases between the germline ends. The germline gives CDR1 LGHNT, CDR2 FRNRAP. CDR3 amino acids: CASGLGSTNTGELFF. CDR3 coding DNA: TGTGCTAGTGGTCTGGGGTCCACTAACACCGGGGAGCTGTTTTTT.

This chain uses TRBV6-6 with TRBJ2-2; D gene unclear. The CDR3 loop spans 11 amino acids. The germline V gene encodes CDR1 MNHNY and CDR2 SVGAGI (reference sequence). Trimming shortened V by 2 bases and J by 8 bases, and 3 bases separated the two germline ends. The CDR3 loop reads CASSYGGELFF. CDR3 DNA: TGTGCCAGCAGTTACGGAGGGGAGCTGTTTTTT.

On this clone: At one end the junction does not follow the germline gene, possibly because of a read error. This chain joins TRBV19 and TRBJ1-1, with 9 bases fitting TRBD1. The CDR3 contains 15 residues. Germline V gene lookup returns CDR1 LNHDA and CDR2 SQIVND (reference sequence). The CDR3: CASSTTGGGNTEASF. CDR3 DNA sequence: TGTGCCAGTAGTACAACAGGGGGCGGGAACACTGAAGCTTCCTTT.

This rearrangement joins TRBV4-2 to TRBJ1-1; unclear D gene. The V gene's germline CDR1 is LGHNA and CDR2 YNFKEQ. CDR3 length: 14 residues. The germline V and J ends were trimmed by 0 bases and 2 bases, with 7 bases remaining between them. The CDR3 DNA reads TGTGCCAGCAGCCAAGATGGCAGTAACACTGAAGCTTTCTTT. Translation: CASSQDGSNTEAFF.

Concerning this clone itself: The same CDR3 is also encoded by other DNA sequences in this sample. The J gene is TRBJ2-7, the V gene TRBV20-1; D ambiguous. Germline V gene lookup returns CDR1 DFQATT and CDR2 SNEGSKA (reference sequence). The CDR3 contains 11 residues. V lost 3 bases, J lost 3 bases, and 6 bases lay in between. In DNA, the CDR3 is TGCAGTGCTAGGGGAAACTACGAGCAGTACTTC. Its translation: CSARGNYEQYF.